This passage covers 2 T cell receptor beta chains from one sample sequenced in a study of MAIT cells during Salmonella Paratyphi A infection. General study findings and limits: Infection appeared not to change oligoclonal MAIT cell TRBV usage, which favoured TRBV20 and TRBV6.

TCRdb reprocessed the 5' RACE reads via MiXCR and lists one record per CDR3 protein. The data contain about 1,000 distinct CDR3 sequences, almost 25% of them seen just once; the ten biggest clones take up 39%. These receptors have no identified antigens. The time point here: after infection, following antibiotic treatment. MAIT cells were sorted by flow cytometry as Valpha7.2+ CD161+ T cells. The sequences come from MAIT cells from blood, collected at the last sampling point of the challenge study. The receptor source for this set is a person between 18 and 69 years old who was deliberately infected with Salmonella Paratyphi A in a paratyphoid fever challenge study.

Here the CDR3 DNA reads TGTGCCACCAGTGAATATAACAGGGACACCGGGGAGCTGTTTTTT. It codes for CATSEYNRDTGELFF. The J gene is TRBJ2-2, the V gene TRBV24-1; D is perhaps TRBD1 (6 bases). The CDR3 runs to 15 residues. Germline-derived CDR1 and CDR2 are KGHDR and SFDVKD. V gave up 4 bases and J gave up 3 bases, with 11 bases separating them.

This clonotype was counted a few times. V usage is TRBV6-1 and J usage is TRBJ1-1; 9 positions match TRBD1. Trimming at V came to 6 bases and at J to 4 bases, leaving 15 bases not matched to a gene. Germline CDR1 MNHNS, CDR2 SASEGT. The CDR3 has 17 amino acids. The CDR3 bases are TGTGCCAGCAGGGGGACAGGGAAGGCTCGAGGTGTCACTGAAGCTTTCTTT. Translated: CASRGTGKARGVTEAFF.